Shown below are 3 T cell receptor beta chains from a single sample sequenced in a study of blood T cells in healthy people across ages. The use of a sample-barcoded 5' primer and a J-beta primer mix characterized a second PCR of roughly 7 to 11 cycles. MiXCR, applied by TCRdb to the 5' RACE reads, yields one record per CDR3 protein. This sample yields hundreds of thousands of distinct CDR3 sequences, of which 20% to 25% are seen a single time; 3% to 4% belongs to the top ten. Sample: blood. The receptors stem from a man aged 65-85 years in good health.

The chain carries TRBV7-2 and TRBJ2-2; D remains unclear. Trimming took off 0 bases at V and 8 bases at J, with 10 bases between the two ends. The CDR3 extends over 14 amino acids. In germline, CDR1 is SGHTA, CDR2 FQGNSA. DNA for the CDR3: TGTGCCAGCAGCTTAGCTGTCGACCCGGGGGAGCTGTTTTTT. Protein product: CASSLAVDPGELFF.

As regards this clonotype: At one of its ends the junction is not consistent with the germline gene, which may arise from a read error. The chain employs TRBV28 and TRBJ2-5, with no clear D. Gene TRBJ2-7 matches the end of the DNA better, so the J call may be wrong. CDR3 size: 13 residues. Germline V gives CDR1 MDHEN, CDR2 SYDVKM. CDR3 DNA sequence: TGTGCCGGCAGTTTAGACAACACCTACGAGCAGTACTTC. This codes for CAGSLDNTYEQYF.

The genes are TRBV7-9 and TRBJ2-4, with D possibly matching TRBD1 (5 bases). V lost 3 bases, J lost 0 bases, and 12 bases lay in between. The CDR3 has 16 residues. Germline V gene lookup returns CDR1 SEHNR and CDR2 FQNEAQ (reference sequence). CDR3 in amino acids: CASSFDSPIAKNIQYF. CDR3 coding DNA: TGTGCCAGCAGCTTTGACAGCCCTATAGCCAAAAACATTCAGTACTTC.